Sequencing of this T cell receptor beta chain was carried out in a study of CD8 T cells in ankylosing spondylitis. Regarding the study as a whole: Researchers report that disease-linked clones proved CD8+ and relatively rare in peripheral blood. What seemed typical of ankylosing spondylitis blood was a TCR beta motif built from roughly eight highly homologous variants.

V was shortened by 1 base and J by 0 bases, with 11 bases between the two germline ends. The CDR3 totals 15 residues. In germline, CDR1 is SQVTM, CDR2 ANQGSEA. TCRdb re-derived calls from the 5' RACE reads in MiXCR, one entry per CDR3 protein. This sample has around 340,000 distinct CDR3 sequences; 20% to 25% occur once, and the top ten carry about an eighth. Points on this clonotype: Its antigen is unknown.

This receptor was taken from a male donor with ankylosing spondylitis or in good health (not recorded which). The chain is built from TRBV29-1 and TRBJ2-3; possibly TRBD2 for D (7 bases). Sequencing was done on a sample of blood, either unsorted or a sorted T cell fraction (not recorded which). CDR3 bases: TGCAGCGTTGAAGCGGGGGGCTTAAGCACAGATACGCAGTATTTT. Translating it yields CSVEAGGLSTDTQYF.